A selection of T cell receptor beta chains follows, all from one sample in a study of blood T cell repertoires in COVID-19. Assay used: immunoSEQ multiplex PCR; TCRdb lists only in-frame clones, some missing. Altogether around 200,000 clones are present, 75% to 90% being singletons, with the ten largest covering 3.3%. The sample was peripheral blood. The receptors originated from a man aged 55 to 69 with acute or convalescent COVID-19. CDR3s include the opening cysteine and the closing phenylalanine or tryptophan. Size is stated for part of the rows, as once, few or many counts, or as a class when the clone is expanded.

size: -; V: TRBV18; length: 15; J: TRBJ2-3; CDR3: CASSRAASSTDTQYF
size: -; V: TRBV28; length: 16; J: TRBJ2-1; CDR3: CASSPQMRSSYNEQFF
size: few; V: TRBV7-2; length: 14; J: TRBJ2-1; CDR3: CASSETSTSREQFF
size: -; V: TRBV3-1/TRBV3-2; length: 15; J: TRBJ2-1; CDR3: CASSQDELSYNEQFF
size: -; V: TRBV6-5; length: 15; J: TRBJ2-3; CDR3: CASSYSKAPTDTQYF
size: -; V: TRBV3-1/TRBV3-2; length: 15; J: TRBJ2-1; CDR3: CASTTGRSSYNEQFF
size: -; V: TRBV6-6; length: 14; J: TRBJ2-7; CDR3: CASTIPGGTNEQYF
size: -; V: TRBV20-1; length: 11; J: TRBJ1-1; CDR3: CSAKQGQGAFF
size: -; V: TRBV7-2; length: 15; J: TRBJ1-2; CDR3: CASSTLQGSPDGYTF
size: few; V: TRBV7-3; length: 22; J: TRBJ2-2; CDR3: CASSPEGPHQTYAFKNTGELFF
size: -; V: TRBV28; length: 20; J: TRBJ2-1; CDR3: CASSRPPGLAGVGYYNEQFF
size: -; V: TRBV3-1/TRBV3-2; length: 12; J: TRBJ1-1; CDR3: CASSQTAGEAFF
size: -; V: TRBV2; length: 13; J: TRBJ1-2; CDR3: CASSRTWLGGYTF
size: -; V: TRBV2; length: 16; J: TRBJ2-5; CDR3: CASAQETGGLQETQYF
size: -; V: TRBV5-6; length: 14; J: TRBJ1-4; CDR3: CASSLPGQMEKLFF
size: -; V: TRBV3-1/TRBV3-2; length: 15; J: TRBJ2-7; CDR3: CASSRTSLSSYEQYF
size: -; V: TRBV19; length: 15; J: TRBJ2-3; CDR3: CASRGGQPSTDTQYF
size: -; V: TRBV28; length: 17; J: TRBJ2-4; CDR3: CASSFTYRVGGKNIQYF
size: -; V: TRBV27; length: 13; J: TRBJ2-1; CDR3: CASSLGAGNEQFF
size: -; V: TRBV2; length: 14; J: TRBJ1-1; CDR3: CASRNRGMNTEAFF
size: -; V: TRBV5-1; length: 15; J: TRBJ2-1; CDR3: CASGRSSGVHDEQFF
size: -; V: TRBV4-1; length: 15; J: TRBJ2-1; CDR3: CASSLRTSGLNEQFF
size: -; V: TRBV5-1; length: 17; J: TRBJ2-1; CDR3: CASRRAVSGEPLSEQFF
size: -; V: TRBV28; length: 13; J: TRBJ1-2; CDR3: CASSSGTDYGYTF
size: few; V: TRBV4-3; length: 15; J: TRBJ2-7; CDR3: CASSQETRGTYEQYF
size: -; V: TRBV12-3/TRBV12-4; length: 13; J: TRBJ1-5; CDR3: CASSLFGGQPQHF
size: -; V: TRBV19; length: 14; J: TRBJ1-3; CDR3: CASSIAGTGNTIYF
size: -; V: TRBV3-1/TRBV3-2; length: 16; J: TRBJ2-5; CDR3: CASSPGLAGRVETQYF
size: -; V: TRBV10-1; length: 17; J: TRBJ2-2; CDR3: CASSESKSGHTTGELFF
size: -; V: TRBV4-2; length: 15; J: TRBJ2-7; CDR3: CASSQVEAQTYEQYF
size: few; V: TRBV2; length: 15; J: TRBJ1-4; CDR3: CASRDRNIRDEKLFF
size: -; V: TRBV19; length: 14; J: TRBJ1-4; CDR3: CASSSAGPDEKLFF
size: -; V: TRBV28; length: 12; J: TRBJ1-5; CDR3: CAGGQSNQPQHF
size: -; V: TRBV28; length: 14; J: TRBJ2-5; CDR3: CASSFGRGQETQYF
size: -; V: TRBV18; length: 14; J: TRBJ2-1; CDR3: CASSPRTSDGEQFF
size: -; V: TRBV19; length: 15; J: TRBJ1-1; CDR3: CASSKGQKQNTEAFF
size: -; V: TRBV5-6; length: 13; J: TRBJ1-2; CDR3: CASSLADGEGYTF
size: -; V: TRBV5-5; length: 15; J: TRBJ1-6; CDR3: CASSLEHRTNSPLHF
size: -; V: TRBV6-5; length: 13; J: TRBJ2-7; CDR3: CASRLDISYEQYF
size: once; V: TRBV4-2; length: 15; J: TRBJ1-2; CDR3: CASSLEDPPVWGYTF
size: -; V: TRBV5-8; length: 13; J: TRBJ2-7; CDR3: CASSLDRAYEQYF
size: -; V: TRBV5-5; length: 14; J: TRBJ1-2; CDR3: CASSLGSVGTVYTF
size: few; V: TRBV4-2; length: 16; J: TRBJ2-1; CDR3: CASSPTSGRAGNEQFF